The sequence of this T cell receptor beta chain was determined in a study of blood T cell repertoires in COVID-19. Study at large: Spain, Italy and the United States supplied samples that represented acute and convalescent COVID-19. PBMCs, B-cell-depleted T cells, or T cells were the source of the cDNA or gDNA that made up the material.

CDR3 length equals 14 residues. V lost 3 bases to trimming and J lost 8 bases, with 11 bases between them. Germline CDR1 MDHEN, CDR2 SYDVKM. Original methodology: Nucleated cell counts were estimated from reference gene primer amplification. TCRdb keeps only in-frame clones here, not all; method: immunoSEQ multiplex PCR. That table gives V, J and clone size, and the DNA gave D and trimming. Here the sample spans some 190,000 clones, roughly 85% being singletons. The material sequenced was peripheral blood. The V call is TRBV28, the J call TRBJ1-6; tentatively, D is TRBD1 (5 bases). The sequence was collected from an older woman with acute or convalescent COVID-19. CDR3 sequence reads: CASSFIGGYSPLHF. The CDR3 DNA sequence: TGTGCCAGCAGTTTCATTGGGGGGTATTCACCCCTCCACTTT.